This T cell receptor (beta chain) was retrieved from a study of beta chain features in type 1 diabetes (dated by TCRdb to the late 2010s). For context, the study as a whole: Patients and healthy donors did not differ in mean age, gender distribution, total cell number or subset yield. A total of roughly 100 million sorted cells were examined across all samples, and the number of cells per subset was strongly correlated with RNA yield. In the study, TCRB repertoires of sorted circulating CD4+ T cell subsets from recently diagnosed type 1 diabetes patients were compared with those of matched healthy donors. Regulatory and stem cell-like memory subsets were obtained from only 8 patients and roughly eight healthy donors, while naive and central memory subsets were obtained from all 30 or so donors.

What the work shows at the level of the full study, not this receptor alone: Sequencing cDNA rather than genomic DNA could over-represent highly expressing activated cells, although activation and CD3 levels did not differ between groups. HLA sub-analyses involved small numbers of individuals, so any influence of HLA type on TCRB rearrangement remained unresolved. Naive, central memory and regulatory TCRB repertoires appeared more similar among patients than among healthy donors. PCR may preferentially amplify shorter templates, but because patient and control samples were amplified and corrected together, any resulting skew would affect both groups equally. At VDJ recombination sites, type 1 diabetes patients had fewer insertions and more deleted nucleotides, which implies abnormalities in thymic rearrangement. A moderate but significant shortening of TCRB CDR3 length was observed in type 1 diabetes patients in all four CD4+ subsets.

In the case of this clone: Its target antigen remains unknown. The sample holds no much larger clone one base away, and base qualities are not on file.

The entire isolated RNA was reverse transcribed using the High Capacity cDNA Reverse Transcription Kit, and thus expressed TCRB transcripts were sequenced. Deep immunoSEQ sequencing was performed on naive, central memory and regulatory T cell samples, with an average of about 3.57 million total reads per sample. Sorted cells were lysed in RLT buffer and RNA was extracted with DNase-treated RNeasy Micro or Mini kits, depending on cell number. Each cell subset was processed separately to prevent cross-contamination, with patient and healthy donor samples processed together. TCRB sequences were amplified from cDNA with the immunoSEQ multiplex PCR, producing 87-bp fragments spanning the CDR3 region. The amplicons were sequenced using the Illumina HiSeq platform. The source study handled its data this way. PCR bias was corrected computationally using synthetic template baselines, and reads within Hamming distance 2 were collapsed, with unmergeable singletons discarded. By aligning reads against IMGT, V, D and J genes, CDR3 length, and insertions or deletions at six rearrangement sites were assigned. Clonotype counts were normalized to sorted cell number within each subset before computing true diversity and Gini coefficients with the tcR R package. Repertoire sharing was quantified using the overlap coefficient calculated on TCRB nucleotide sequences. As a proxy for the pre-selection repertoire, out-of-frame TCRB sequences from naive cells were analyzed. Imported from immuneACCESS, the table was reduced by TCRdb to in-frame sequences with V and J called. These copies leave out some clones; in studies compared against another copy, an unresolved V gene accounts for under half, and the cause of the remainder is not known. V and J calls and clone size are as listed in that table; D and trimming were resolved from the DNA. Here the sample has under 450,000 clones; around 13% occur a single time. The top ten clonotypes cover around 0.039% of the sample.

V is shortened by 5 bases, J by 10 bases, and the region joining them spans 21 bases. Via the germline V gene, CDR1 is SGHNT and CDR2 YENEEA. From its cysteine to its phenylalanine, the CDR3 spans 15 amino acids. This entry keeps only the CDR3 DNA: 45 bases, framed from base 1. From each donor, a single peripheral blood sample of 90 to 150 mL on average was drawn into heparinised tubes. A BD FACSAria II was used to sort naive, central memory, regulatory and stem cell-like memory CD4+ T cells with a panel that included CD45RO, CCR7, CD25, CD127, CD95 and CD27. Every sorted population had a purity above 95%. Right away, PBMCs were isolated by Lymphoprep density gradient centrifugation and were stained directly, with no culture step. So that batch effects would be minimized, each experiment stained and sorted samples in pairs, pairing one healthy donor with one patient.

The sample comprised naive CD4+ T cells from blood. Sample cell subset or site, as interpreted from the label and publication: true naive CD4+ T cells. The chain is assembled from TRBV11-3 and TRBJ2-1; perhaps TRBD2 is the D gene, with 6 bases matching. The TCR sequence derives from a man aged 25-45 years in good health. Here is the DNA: TGTGCCAGCAGCCCCTCGACGTGGGCCGGGGGAGAGCAGTTCTTC. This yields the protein CASSPSTWAGGEQFF.